Each of the 28 T cell receptor beta chains below was sequenced from the same sample in a study of CD8+CD57+ T cells in acquired aplastic anemia. The study profiled TCR beta VDJ and CDR3 using genomic DNA as template. TCRdb ran MiXCR on the reads and lists one entry per CDR3 protein. The table includes about 160,000 distinct CDR3 sequences, about 48% detected once. The sequenced sample consisted of sorted CD4+, CD8+, or CD8+CD57+ T cells (not recorded which) from PBMCs. All receptors derive from a human donor in good health.

This chain links TRBV24-1 with TRBJ2-5; a weak D match, TRBD1 (5 bases). CDR1 is KGHDR and CDR2 is SFDVKD in the germline V gene. CDR3 length: 14 amino acids. Trimming took 4 bases from V and 5 from J, leaving 13 bases between them. CDR3 nucleotide sequence: TGTGCCACCAGTGAACCCCAGGGTTTTGAGACCCAGTACTTC. This translates into CATSEPQGFETQYF.

The chain links TRBV7-9 to TRBJ2-2; D possibly corresponds to TRBD2 (6 bases). Germline loops: CDR1 SEHNR, CDR2 FQNEAQ (reference sequence). The CDR3 has 13 residues. The CDR3 region has the DNA TGTGGCGCGGGACTTCTAAACACCGGGGAGCTGTTTTTT. As protein: CGAGLLNTGELFF.

Ten or more counts support this clonotype. The V call is TRBV9, the J call TRBJ2-1; D is ambiguous. V was trimmed by 0 bases and J by 10 bases, leaving 11 bases between them. CDR1 and CDR2 (germline): SGDLS, YYNGEE. This CDR3 region has 13 residues. The CDR3 reads CASSVGTTKEQFF. CDR3 nucleotides: TGTGCCAGCAGCGTAGGCACAACAAAGGAGCAGTTCTTC.

The chain links TRBV4-1 to TRBJ1-5, with TRBD1 matching over 9 bases. The CDR3 is 15 amino acids. The V segment lost 1 base and the J segment 7 bases; nucleotides outside the gene matches: 5. Germline V CDR1 and CDR2: MGHRA, YSYEKL. The CDR3 loop is CASSQGGTGYQPQHF. In nucleotides, the CDR3 is TGCGCCAGCAGCCAAGGGGGGACAGGGTACCAGCCCCAGCATTTT.

The CDR3 loop is CASSGSGNIQYF. The DNA of the CDR3 is TGCGCCAGCAGCGGCTCAGGAAACATTCAGTACTTC. The V and J genes are TRBV5-1 and TRBJ2-4; D gene unclear. This CDR3 spans 12 amino acids. V dropped 4 bases and J dropped 6 bases, with 8 bases sitting between them. Germline CDR1 and CDR2: SGHRS and YFSETQ.

This clonotype was observed many times. The chain joins TRBV7-8 to TRBJ2-5; tentative D call: TRBD2 (7 bases). The germline V gene encodes CDR1 SGHVS and CDR2 FQNEAQ. Trimming took off 0 bases at V and 5 bases at J, with 22 bases between the two ends. This CDR3 contains 18 residues. CDR3 sequence reads: CASSLAPNAGAGVETQYF. The CDR3 bases are TGTGCCAGCAGCTTAGCCCCAAATGCGGGGGCGGGAGTGGAGACCCAGTACTTC.

This chain uses TRBV11-1 with TRBJ2-3; 9 bases line up with TRBD2. After removal of 5 bases from V and 2 bases from J, the junction contained 14 bases not matched to a gene. This CDR3 region has 18 residues. Germline-derived CDR1 and CDR2 are SGHAT and FQDESV (reference sequence). In DNA, the CDR3 is TGTGCCAGCAGCGCTCCACTTAGCGGGAGCTTAACCACAGATACGCAGTATTTT. Amino acids: CASSAPLSGSLTTDTQYF. Based on the CDR3 plus reference TRBV11-1 and TRBJ2-3, the full variable domain is EAEVAQSPRYKITEKSQAVAFWCDPISGHATLYWYRQILGQGPELLVQFQDESVVDDSQLPKDRFSAERLKGVDSTLKIQPAELGDSAMYLCASSAPLSGSLTTDTQYFGPGTRLTVL.

This clonotype was recorded many times. The chain couples TRBV6-5 to TRBJ2-5; no clear D. CDR3 length equals 12 residues. Per the germline V gene, CDR1 is MNHEY and CDR2 is SVGAGI. V shed 5 bases and J shed 7 bases, with 11 bases lying between them. The CDR3 DNA sequence: TGTGCCAGCAGTCCCCATGGTGGGACCCAGTACTTC. It specifies CASSPHGGTQYF.

On this clonotype: Given a much more abundant clone one base away, this may be a read error. The rearrangement links TRBV19 to TRBJ2-4; D assignment may be TRBD1 or TRBD2 (6 bases each). This CDR3 spans 16 amino acids. The germline V gene encodes CDR1 LNHDA and CDR2 SQIVND (reference sequence). Trimming took 4 bases from V and 0 from J, leaving 13 bases between them. The CDR3 loop is CASSTGAGLAKNIQYF. The CDR3 DNA reads as TGTGCCAGTAGTACGGGGGCAGGGCTAGCCAAAAACATTCAGTACTTC.

This clonotype has a count of ten or more. The chain uses TRBV7-2 and TRBJ2-7; 7 positions agree with TRBD2. Germline V CDR1 and CDR2: SGHTA, FQGNSA. V was clipped by 1 base and J by 0 bases; unmatched bases: 3. CDR3 length equals 15 residues. CDR3 protein: CASSLERGYSYEQYF. The CDR3 nucleotides are TGTGCCAGCAGCTTAGAGCGGGGCTACTCCTACGAGCAGTACTTC.

This clonotype came up many times. The chain joins TRBV19 to TRBJ2-7, with TRBD1 identical over 7 bases. Germline trimming cut 5 bases from V and 1 base from J; bases unmatched to any gene: 8. The CDR3 contains 15 residues. Germline V gene data show CDR1 as LNHDA and CDR2 as SQIVND (reference sequence). CDR3 protein: CASSPRQGVSYEQYF. The CDR3 nucleotides are TGTGCCAGTAGTCCTCGACAGGGAGTGTCCTACGAGCAGTACTTC.

There are a few counts of this clonotype. The V call is TRBV25-1, the J call TRBJ2-3, with D perhaps assigned TRBD1 or TRBD2 (5 bases each). Germline V gene lookup returns CDR1 MGHDK and CDR2 SYGVNS. V dropped 2 bases and J dropped 0 bases, with 12 bases sitting between them. This CDR3 region has 16 residues. The CDR3 reads CASSEGRGVSTDTQYF. The CDR3, as DNA: TGTGCCAGCAGTGAAGGGAGAGGGGTTAGCACAGATACGCAGTATTTT.

V usage is TRBV10-1 and J usage is TRBJ2-3; 9 nucleotides match TRBD1. The V segment lost 6 bases and the J segment 5 bases; nucleotides outside the gene matches: 3. This CDR3 is built from 13 residues. Germline CDR1 WNHNN, CDR2 SYGVQD (reference sequence). CDR3 protein: CASRETGGDTQYF. CDR3 coding DNA: TGCGCCAGCAGAGAGACAGGGGGAGATACGCAGTATTTT.

The chain links TRBV2 to TRBJ1-6; D is possibly TRBD1 (5 bases). This CDR3 is 12 amino acids long. V was clipped by 6 bases and J by 10 bases, with 10 bases between them. Germline assignment: CDR1 SNHLY and CDR2 FYNNEI. CDR3 sequence (DNA): TGTGCCAGCAGGGGCCAGGGCTCACCCCTCCACTTT. Translated: CASRGQGSPLHF.

On this clonotype: One end of the junction does not line up with germline, which may come from a read error. The rearrangement uses TRBV4-2 and TRBJ2-3, with 8 bases that match TRBD1. Germline CDR1 reads LGHNA; CDR2 reads YNFKEQ. This CDR3 comprises 16 residues. CDR3 bases: TGTGCCAGCCGCCAAGCTGACAGGGGAAACACAGATACGCAGTATTTT. Translated: CASRQADRGNTDTQYF.

This clonotype was seen at least ten times. The chain is built from TRBV30 and TRBJ2-7; D gene ambiguous. Trimming pared 3 bases from V and 7 bases from J, leaving 10 bases between. The length of the CDR3 is 11 residues. Germline V lookup: CDR1 GTSNPN, CDR2 SVGIG (reference sequence). Written as DNA, the CDR3 is TGTGCCTGGAGCGGATCCAGGGAGCAGTACTTC. It encodes CAWSGSREQYF.

The V call is TRBV20-1, the J call TRBJ2-7; tentative D call: TRBD1 (7 bases). V lost 1 base and J lost 0, with 16 bases in between. Germline CDR1 DFQATT, CDR2 SNEGSKA (reference sequence). The CDR3 sequence is 16 residues long. The CDR3 sequence: CSARGADREDSYEQYF. In DNA form, the CDR3 reads TGCAGTGCTAGAGGGGCTGACAGGGAGGACTCCTACGAGCAGTACTTC.

This clonotype was detected ten times or more. This chain connects TRBV20-1 to TRBJ2-7, with no clear D. The germline V and J ends were trimmed by 2 bases and 5 bases, with 7 bases remaining between them. The CDR3 contains 11 residues. Germline CDR1 reads DFQATT; CDR2 reads SNEGSKA (reference sequence). CDR3 DNA: TGCAGTGCTAGAATCCTACACGAGCAGTACTTC. Translating gives CSARILHEQYF.

There are many counts of this clonotype. The V call is TRBV10-3, the J call TRBJ1-1; TRBD1 is a possible D gene (6 bases). Looked up from germline, CDR1 is ENHRY and CDR2 is SYGVKD. The CDR3 totals 14 residues. V was pared by 6 bases and J by 2 bases, with 13 bases between. The CDR3 is CAIRGPGGNTEAFF. The DNA for the CDR3 is TGTGCCATCAGGGGTCCGGGGGGCAACACTGAAGCTTTCTTT.

The chain recombines TRBV6-1 with TRBJ2-6, with D unclear. Germline V gene data show CDR1 as MNHNS and CDR2 as SASEGT. CDR3 size: 13 residues. The germline V and J ends were trimmed by 7 bases and 10 bases, with 14 bases remaining between them. In DNA, the CDR3 is TGTGCCAGCAAAAGACGGTCCCCAAACGTCCTGACTTTC. This encodes CASKRRSPNVLTF.

V usage is TRBV10-3 and J usage is TRBJ2-1, with no clear D. The ends were cut back, 5 bases at V and 7 bases at J, with 9 bases in the middle. Germline V gene lookup returns CDR1 ENHRY and CDR2 SYGVKD. This CDR3 is 12 amino acids long. The DNA for the CDR3 is TGTGCCATCAGTCGCTCAGAAAATGAGCAGTTCTTC. Its translation: CAISRSENEQFF.

The sample holds many counts of this clonotype. CDR3 amino acids: CASSSRQTGPNQPQHF. As DNA, the CDR3 is TGTGCCAGCAGCTCACGCCAAACAGGGCCCAATCAGCCCCAGCATTTT. The gene calls are TRBV7-8 and TRBJ1-5, with D perhaps matching TRBD1 (6 bases). CDR3 length: 16 amino acids. Trimming shortened V by 4 bases and J by 3 bases, and 16 bases separated the two germline ends. Germline-derived CDR1 and CDR2 are SGHVS and FQNEAQ. Variable domain in full (rest from reference TRBV7-8 and TRBJ1-5): GAGVSQSPRYKVAKRGQDVALRCDPISGHVSLFWYQQALGQGPEFLTYFQNEAQLDKSGLPSDRFFAERPEGSVSTLKIQRTQQEDSAVYLCASSSRQTGPNQPQHFGDGTRLSIL.

Notes on this clonotype: A much larger clone sits a single nucleotide away, making a read error possible. This rearrangement joins TRBV7-2 to TRBJ1-3; 7 nucleotides line up with TRBD1. The germline V gene encodes CDR1 SGHTA and CDR2 FQGNSA. The CDR3 is 14 residues long. The chain's CDR3 is CASSFQGVRNAIYF. Here the CDR3 DNA reads TGTGCCAGCAGCTTTCAGGGGGTTAGAAACGCCATATATTTT.

The J gene is TRBJ2-7, the V gene TRBV9; D is unclear. Trimming took off 2 bases at V and 5 bases at J, with 14 bases between the two ends. Germline assignment: CDR1 SGDLS and CDR2 YYNGEE. The CDR3 length is 14 residues. CDR3 residues: CASSVSTSFHEQYF. The CDR3 DNA follows: TGTGCCAGCAGCGTTTCGACAAGTTTCCACGAGCAGTACTTC.

CDR3 sequence reads: CASRDPLNEQFF. The CDR3 DNA is TGTGCCAGCAGGGACCCGCTGAATGAGCAGTTCTTC. V gene TRBV2 combines with J gene TRBJ2-1; D gene uncertain. V was cut by 6 bases and J by 7 bases, with 10 bases left in between. Germline lookup yields CDR1 SNHLY and CDR2 FYNNEI. The CDR3 loop spans 12 amino acids.

Only one count was recorded for this clonotype. The chain joins TRBV19 to TRBJ1-2; D might be TRBD1 (6 bases). Trimming removed 6 bases at V and 5 bases at J, with 16 bases between. Germline lookup yields CDR1 LNHDA and CDR2 SQIVND (reference sequence). This CDR3 comprises 14 residues. Written as DNA, the CDR3 is TGTGCCAGTAGGCGCGTGACAGGATCTTATGGCTACACCTTC. It translates to CASRRVTGSYGYTF.

At least ten counts were recorded for this clonotype. This rearrangement joins TRBV7-6 to TRBJ1-3; D unresolved. V lost 5 bases and J lost 0, with 8 bases in between. Germline CDR1 SGHVS, CDR2 FNYEAQ. CDR3 size: 14 residues. CDR3 amino acids: CASSALGSGNTIYF. The CDR3 bases are TGTGCCAGCAGCGCCCTGGGCTCTGGAAACACCATATATTTT.

This clonotype was detected only a few times. The chain is built from TRBV20-1 and TRBJ1-5; TRBD1 is a possible D gene (6 bases). The CDR3 loop spans 14 amino acids. V lost 3 bases to trimming and J lost 0 bases, with 9 bases between them. The V gene's germline CDR1 is DFQATT and CDR2 SNEGSKA (reference sequence). DNA of the CDR3: TGCAGTGCTAGGGACAGTTATAGCAATCAGCCCCAGCATTTT. It encodes CSARDSYSNQPQHF.